Included here is one TCR beta chain sequence, with context. This entry is derived from a study of shared T cell receptors in the human thymus. Assay used: immunoSEQ multiplex PCR; TCRdb lists only in-frame clones, some missing. The sample holds almost 550,000 clones, about four fifths seen once. The data also belong to a second study, concerning human thymus T cells. That study reports: In corrective heart surgery, resections were taken, and these provided the thymus tissue. It looked as if thymic and blood repertoires used V and J genes in a biased way. As related research reported, thymic repertoires overlapped highly among unrelated individuals.

The origin of this receptor is a boy under three years old with a congenital heart defect. Material: thymocytes.

The CDR3 DNA sequence: TGCGCCAGCAGCCAATGGACAGGGGTCGAGCAGTACTTC. Translated, it gives CASSQWTGVEQYF. The J gene is TRBJ2-5, the V gene TRBV4-3; 9 bases align to TRBD1. Near its end, the DNA agrees better with TRBJ2-7, so the J call may be wrong. Germline V gene lookup returns CDR1 LGHNA and CDR2 YSLEER. This CDR3 is 13 amino acids long.